This T cell receptor beta chain was identified during a study of T cell responses to AZD1222 COVID-19 vaccine. Study in general: Second-dose intervals near 4 or 12 weeks were combined. Study findings and constraints: Vaccine-associated CD4 TCRs spanned spike, dominant at 160-218 and 743-854.

Note on this clone: Its antigen is not known.

The data were produced by immunoSEQ multiplex PCR, yet TCRdb's version contains in-frame clones alone and is incomplete. The table includes 130,000 to 150,000 clones, approximately 89% detected once. This CDR3 has 13 residues. V lost 2 bases and J 4 bases, leaving 9 bases between the germline ends. Germline V gene sequence: CDR1 LNHDA, CDR2 SQIVND (reference sequence). The TCR comes from an adult in good health. The specimen comprised peripheral blood, sampled on day 0 of AZD1222 vaccination. The chain is built from TRBV19 and TRBJ2-7; D gene unclear. CDR3 DNA: TGTGCCAGTAGTATAAAATGGGGATACGAGCAGTACTTC. Translation gives CASSIKWGYEQYF. The full variable domain, in which reference TRBV19 and TRBJ2-7 provide the parts outside the CDR3, is DGGITQSPKYLFRKEGQNVTLSCEQNLNHDAMYWYRQDPGQGLRLIYYSQIVNDFQKGDIAEGYSVSREKKESFPLTVTSAQKNPTAFYLCASSIKWGYEQYFGPGTRLTVT.